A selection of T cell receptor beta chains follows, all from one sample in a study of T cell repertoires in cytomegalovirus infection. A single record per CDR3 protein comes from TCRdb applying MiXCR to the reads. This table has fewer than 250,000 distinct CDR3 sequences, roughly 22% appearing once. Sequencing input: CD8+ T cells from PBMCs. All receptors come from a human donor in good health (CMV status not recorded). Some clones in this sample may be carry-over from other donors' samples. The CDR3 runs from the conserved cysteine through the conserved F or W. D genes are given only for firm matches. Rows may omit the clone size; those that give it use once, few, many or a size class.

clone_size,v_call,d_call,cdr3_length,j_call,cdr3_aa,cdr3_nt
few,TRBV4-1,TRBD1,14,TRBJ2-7,CASSQGDREYEQYF,TGCGCCAGCAGCCAAGGAGACAGGGAATACGAGCAGTACTTC
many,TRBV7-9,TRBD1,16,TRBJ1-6,CASSRQGGSYNSPLHF,TGTGCCAGCAGCCGACAGGGGGGCTCCTATAATTCACCCCTCCACTTT
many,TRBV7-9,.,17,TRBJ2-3,CASSSGAGEFRTDTQYF,TGTGCCAGCAGCTCCGGGGCAGGGGAGTTTAGAACAGATACGCAGTATTTT
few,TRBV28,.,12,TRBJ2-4,CASRAVGNIQYF,TGTGCCAGCAGGGCAGTCGGAAACATTCAGTACTTC
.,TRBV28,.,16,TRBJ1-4,CASRQDKRGGNEKLFF,TGTGCCAGCAGACAAGACAAGCGGGGGGGGAATGAAAAACTGTTTTTT
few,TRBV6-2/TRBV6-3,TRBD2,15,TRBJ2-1,CASSVSGGDYNEQFF,TGTGCCAGCAGTGTTAGCGGGGGGGACTACAATGAGCAGTTCTTC
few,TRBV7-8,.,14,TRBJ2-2,CASSSHGNTGELFF,TGTGCCAGCAGCTCGCACGGGAACACCGGGGAGCTGTTTTTT
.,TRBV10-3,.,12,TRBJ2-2,CAISENQRVLFF,TGTGCCATCAGTGAGAATCAGCGAGTGCTGTTTTTT
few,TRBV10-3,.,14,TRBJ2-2,CAISESGSGGELFF,TGTGCCATCAGTGAGTCTGGGAGTGGCGGGGAGCTGTTTTTT
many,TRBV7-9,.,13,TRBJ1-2,CASSLGQLYGYTF,TGTGCCAGCAGCTTAGGTCAACTCTATGGCTACACCTTC
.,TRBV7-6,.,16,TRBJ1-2,CASSSLVNSHNYGYTF,TGTGCCAGCAGCTCTCTGGTAAACTCCCATAACTATGGCTACACCTTC
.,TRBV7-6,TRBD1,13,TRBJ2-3,CASSPTGVDTQYF,TGTGCCAGCAGTCCGACAGGGGTAGATACGCAGTATTTT
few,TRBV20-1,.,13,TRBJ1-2,CSARDVESYGYTF,TGCAGTGCTAGAGACGTTGAGTCCTATGGCTACACCTTC
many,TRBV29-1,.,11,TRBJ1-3,CSVERGNTIYF,TGCAGCGTTGAAAGGGGAAACACCATATATTTT
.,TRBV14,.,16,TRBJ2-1,CASSQGGVPSYNEQFF,TGTGCCAGCAGCCAAGGCGGGGTACCCTCCTACAATGAGCAGTTCTTC
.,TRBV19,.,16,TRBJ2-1,CASSILPESSYNEQFF,TGTGCCAGTAGTATCCTCCCAGAGAGCTCCTACAATGAGCAGTTCTTC
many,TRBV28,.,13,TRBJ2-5,CASSLRVQETQYF,TGTGCCAGCTCCCTTCGAGTCCAAGAGACCCAGTACTTC
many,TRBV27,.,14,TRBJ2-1,CASSLQGQYNEQFF,TGTGCCAGCAGTTTGCAGGGACAATACAATGAGCAGTTCTTC
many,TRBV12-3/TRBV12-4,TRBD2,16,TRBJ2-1,CASSPELAGPYNEQFF,TGTGCCAGCAGCCCCGAACTAGCGGGGCCTTACAATGAGCAGTTCTTC
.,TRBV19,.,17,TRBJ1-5,CASSFPPAAYSNQPQHF,TGTGCCAGTAGTTTTCCCCCCGCGGCGTATAGCAATCAGCCCCAGCATTTT
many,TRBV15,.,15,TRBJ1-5,CATSIRTGPDQPQHF,TGTGCCACCAGCATTAGAACGGGGCCGGATCAGCCCCAGCATTTT
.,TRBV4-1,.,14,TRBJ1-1,CASSQLQGNTEAFF,TGCGCCAGCAGCCAATTACAGGGGAACACTGAAGCTTTCTTT
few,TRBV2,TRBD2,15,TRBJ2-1,CASSPGRGGWDEQFF,TGTGCCAGCAGTCCCGGGCGCGGGGGGTGGGATGAGCAGTTCTTC
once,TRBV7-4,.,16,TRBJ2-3,CASSLGPGGITDTQYF,TGTGCCAGCAGCTTAGGCCCCGGCGGTATCACAGATACGCAGTATTTT
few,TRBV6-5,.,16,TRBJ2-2,CASSPIRQGLTGELFF,TGTGCCAGCAGCCCTATTCGGCAGGGGCTCACCGGGGAGCTGTTTTTT
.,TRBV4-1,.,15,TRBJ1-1,CASSRGSGADFEAFF,TGCGCCAGCAGTCGGGGGTCGGGGGCCGACTTTGAAGCTTTCTTT
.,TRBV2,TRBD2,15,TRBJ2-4,CASSGPERGWGIQYF,TGTGCCAGCAGTGGCCCCGAGCGGGGGTGGGGCATTCAGTACTTC
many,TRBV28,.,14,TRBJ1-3,CASSFQDSGNTIYF,TGTGCCAGCAGTTTCCAAGACTCTGGAAACACCATATATTTT
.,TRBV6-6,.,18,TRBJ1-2,CASSPPGDPTPYDYGYTF,TGTGCCAGCAGCCCGCCCGGGGACCCAACCCCCTATGACTATGGCTACACCTTC
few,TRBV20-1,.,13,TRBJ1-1,CSAAGAGRAEAFF,TGCAGTGCTGCAGGGGCCGGGAGGGCTGAAGCTTTCTTT
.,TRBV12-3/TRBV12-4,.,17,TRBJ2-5,CASSPFPFTDIQETQYF,TGTGCCAGCAGTCCGTTCCCCTTTACGGATATCCAAGAGACCCAGTACTTC
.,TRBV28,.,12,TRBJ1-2,CASSFGGKGYTF,TGTGCCAGCAGTTTTGGGGGGAAAGGCTACACCTTC
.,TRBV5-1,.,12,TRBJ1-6,CASSLENSPLHF,TGCGCCAGCAGCTTGGAGAATTCACCCCTCCACTTT
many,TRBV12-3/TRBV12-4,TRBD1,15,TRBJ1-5,CASSLGQGYGQPQHF,TGTGCCAGCAGTTTGGGACAGGGTTACGGGCAGCCCCAGCATTTT
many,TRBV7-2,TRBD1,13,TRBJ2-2,CASSSTGAGELFF,TGTGCCAGCAGCTCGACAGGGGCCGGGGAGCTGTTTTTT
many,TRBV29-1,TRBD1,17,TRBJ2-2,CSVEVTGTGFNTGELFF,TGCAGCGTTGAGGTAACTGGGACAGGATTCAACACCGGGGAGCTGTTTTTT
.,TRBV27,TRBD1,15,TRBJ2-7,CASSLSGTGAYEQYF,TGTGCCAGCAGTTTATCCGGGACAGGCGCCTACGAGCAGTACTTC
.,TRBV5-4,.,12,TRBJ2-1,CASSGLPNEQFF,TGTGCCAGCAGCGGGCTCCCTAATGAGCAGTTCTTC
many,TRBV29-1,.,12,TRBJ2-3,CSVRPGDHTQYF,TGCAGCGTCCGCCCCGGGGACCATACGCAGTATTTT
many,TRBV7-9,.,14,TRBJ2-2,CASSPIDGTWELFF,TGTGCCAGCAGCCCCATAGATGGGACTTGGGAGCTGTTTTTT
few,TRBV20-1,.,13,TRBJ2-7,CSASRGNSYEQYF,TGCAGTGCTTCTCGAGGGAACTCCTACGAGCAGTACTTC
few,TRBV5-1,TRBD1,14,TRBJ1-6,CASRTGDYNSPLHF,TGCGCCAGCAGGACAGGGGATTATAATTCACCCCTCCACTTT
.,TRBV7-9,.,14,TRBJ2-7,CASSSQGHPYEQYF,TGTGCCAGCAGCTCCCAGGGCCACCCTTACGAGCAGTACTTC
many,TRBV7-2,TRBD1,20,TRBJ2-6,CASSLAAGVRGRTGANVLTF,TGTGCCAGCAGCTTAGCTGCGGGCGTCAGGGGGCGAACTGGGGCCAACGTCCTGACTTTC
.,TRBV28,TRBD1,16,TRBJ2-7,CASSSTRTGPPYEQYF,TGTGCCAGCAGTTCAACCCGGACAGGACCTCCCTACGAGCAGTACTTC
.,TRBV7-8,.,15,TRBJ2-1,CASSSPPVEPNEQFF,TGTGCCAGCAGCTCCCCCCCCGTGGAACCCAATGAGCAGTTCTTC
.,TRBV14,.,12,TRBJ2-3,CASSQVNTGQYF,TGTGCCAGCAGCCAAGTAAACACGGGGCAGTATTTT
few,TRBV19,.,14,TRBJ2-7,CASSIRSGNPEQYF,TGTGCCAGTAGTATAAGGTCTGGCAACCCCGAGCAGTACTTC
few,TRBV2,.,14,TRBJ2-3,CASSDMQGKDTQYF,TGTGCCAGCAGTGACATGCAGGGTAAAGATACGCAGTATTTT
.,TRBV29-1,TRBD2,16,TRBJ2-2,CSVGLAGGRDTGELFF,TGCAGCGTGGGACTAGCGGGGGGCCGGGACACCGGGGAGCTGTTTTTT
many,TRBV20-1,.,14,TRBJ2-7,CSARLVDSSYEQYF,TGCAGTGCTAGATTGGTGGACAGCTCCTACGAGCAGTACTTC
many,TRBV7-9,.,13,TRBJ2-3,CASSPPSTDTQYF,TGTGCCAGCAGCCCTCCAAGCACAGATACGCAGTATTTT
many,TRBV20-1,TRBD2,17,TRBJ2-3,CSARDPSTSGGTDTQYF,TGCAGTGCTAGAGATCCTTCGACTAGCGGGGGGACAGATACGCAGTATTTT
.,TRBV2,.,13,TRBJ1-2,CASSELANYGYTF,TGTGCCAGCAGTGAATTGGCTAACTATGGCTACACCTTC
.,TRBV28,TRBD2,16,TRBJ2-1,CASSPVVAGGLNEQFF,TGTGCCAGCAGTCCCGTGGTAGCGGGGGGGCTAAATGAGCAGTTCTTC
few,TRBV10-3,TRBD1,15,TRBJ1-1,CATEPGQGLHTEAFF,TGTGCCACCGAACCGGGACAGGGGCTGCACACTGAAGCTTTCTTT
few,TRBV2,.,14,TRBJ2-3,CASSPGLSTDTQYF,TGTGCCAGCAGTCCGGGACTCTCCACAGATACGCAGTATTTT
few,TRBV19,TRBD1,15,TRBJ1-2,CASSPPGTGDYGYTF,TGTGCCAGTAGTCCACCCGGGACAGGGGACTATGGCTACACCTTC
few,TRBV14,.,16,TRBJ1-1,CASSQVPGGRYTEAFF,TGTGCCAGCAGCCAAGTGCCCGGGGGCCGCTACACTGAAGCTTTCTTT